The clone carrying this T cell receptor (beta chain) was counted between two and nine times. The antigen is not known. The data belong to a study of post-analysis software for immune sequencing data. Study-level background: Progressive-relapsing, secondary progressive and relapsing-remitting multiple sclerosis were among the disease courses included. General study points: Samples prepared in the same batch strongly co-clustered by F measure. There were roughly 5 TRBV segments more frequent in patients than controls, and TRBV5-6, TRBV5-1 and TRBV20-1 were among them. Controls' normalized Chao1 diversity significantly exceeded that of multiple sclerosis patients.

V lost 3 bases and J 0 bases, leaving 16 bases between the germline ends. The CDR3 is made up of 17 amino acids. CDR1 is SGHTS and CDR2 is YDEGEE in the germline V gene. Carried by the TCR beta cDNA libraries were unique molecular identifiers. It was from approximately 0.91 to 9.4 million T cells that some 500,000 cDNA molecules came. TCRdb reanalysed the PCR reads using MiXCR and keeps one entry per CDR3 protein. The sample lists hundreds of thousands of distinct CDR3 sequences, around 40% occurring once. This receptor was identified in a girl aged 10-17 years with multiple sclerosis. Source material: blood. This sequence joins TRBV5-8 and TRBJ1-5, with D possibly TRBD1 on 6 matching bases. The CDR3 loop is CASSWDTTLYSNQPQHF. The CDR3 bases are TGTGCCAGCAGCTGGGACACCACCTTGTATAGCAATCAGCCCCAGCATTTT.